The T cell receptor beta chain under discussion was sequenced for a study of blood T cell repertoires in COVID-19. Across the study: Spain, Italy and the United States supplied samples that represented acute and convalescent COVID-19.

The data were produced by immunoSEQ multiplex PCR, yet TCRdb's version contains in-frame clones alone and is incomplete. The sample has approximately 350,000 clones, about 88% seen once. The CDR3 loop spans 14 amino acids. CDR1 SGHVS and CDR2 FNYEAQ come from the germline V gene. V lost 1 base and J lost 6; bases outside the gene matches: 4. The chain carries TRBV7-6 and TRBJ2-7, with 9 positions matching TRBD1. This clonotype originated in a woman aged 55-69 years with COVID-19, enrolled during active disease. The material sequenced was peripheral blood. The CDR3 is CASSLEDRGGEQYF. In DNA, the CDR3 is TGTGCCAGCAGCTTAGAGGACAGGGGAGGCGAGCAGTACTTC.